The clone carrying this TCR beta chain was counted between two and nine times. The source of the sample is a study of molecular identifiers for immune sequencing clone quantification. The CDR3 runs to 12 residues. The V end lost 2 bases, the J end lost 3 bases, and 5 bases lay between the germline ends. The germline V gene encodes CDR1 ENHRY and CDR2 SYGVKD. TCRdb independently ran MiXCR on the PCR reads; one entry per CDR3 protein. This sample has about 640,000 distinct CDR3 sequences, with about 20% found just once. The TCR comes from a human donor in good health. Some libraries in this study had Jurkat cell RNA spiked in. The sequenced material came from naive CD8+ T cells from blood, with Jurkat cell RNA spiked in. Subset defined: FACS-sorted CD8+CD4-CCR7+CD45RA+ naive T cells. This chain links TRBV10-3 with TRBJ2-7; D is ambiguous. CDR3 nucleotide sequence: TGTGCCATCAGTGAGGAAAACTACGAGCAGTACTTC. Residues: CAISEENYEQYF.